The rows below give T cell receptor beta chains drawn from one sample of a study of chemoradiotherapy in HPV16-positive cancers. Profiled with immunoSEQ multiplex PCR; TCRdb holds only in-frame clones, not every one. The sample lists about 53,000 clones, roughly nine tenths occurring once. The sequencing here drew on blood, taken from a patient who underwent chemoradiotherapy. Receptor source: a human donor with HPV-associated anogenital cancer. Each CDR3 is given with its conserved first and last residue. Each record gives: CDR3 length, J gene, D gene, clone size, V gene, CDR3 protein, CDR3 DNA. A D gene is named only where the DNA matches it firmly. Clone size is given for some rows only: seen once, a few or many times, or a class if the clone is expanded.

CDR3 length: 16
J gene: TRBJ1-2
D gene: -
clone size: once
V gene: TRBV19
CDR3 protein: CASTSGTHNFGYGYTF
CDR3 DNA: TGTGCCAGTACCTCTGGGACACACAACTTCGGCTATGGCTACACCTTC

CDR3 length: 14
J gene: TRBJ1-6
D gene: -
clone size: -
V gene: TRBV6-1
CDR3 protein: CASGSGHPNSPLHF
CDR3 DNA: TGTGCCAGCGGATCCGGACACCCTAATTCACCCCTCCACTTT

CDR3 length: 13
J gene: TRBJ2-7
D gene: -
clone size: once
V gene: TRBV18
CDR3 protein: CASSLRVGDEQYF
CDR3 DNA: TGTGCCAGCTCACTTAGGGTTGGGGACGAGCAGTACTTC

CDR3 length: 14
J gene: TRBJ2-3
D gene: -
clone size: -
V gene: TRBV25-1
CDR3 protein: CASSEATLADTQYF
CDR3 DNA: TGTGCCAGCAGTGAGGCTACGTTGGCAGATACGCAGTATTTT

CDR3 length: 18
J gene: TRBJ2-6
D gene: -
clone size: few
V gene: TRBV14
CDR3 protein: CASSQERRHYSGANVLTF
CDR3 DNA: TGTGCCAGCAGCCAGGAGCGGAGGCATTACTCTGGGGCCAACGTCCTGACTTTC

CDR3 length: 13
J gene: TRBJ1-5
D gene: -
clone size: -
V gene: TRBV30
CDR3 protein: CAWAKKGSQPQHF
CDR3 DNA: TGTGCCTGGGCCAAGAAGGGGAGTCAGCCCCAGCATTTT

CDR3 length: 13
J gene: TRBJ1-3
D gene: -
clone size: -
V gene: TRBV19
CDR3 protein: CASSLREGLSIYF
CDR3 DNA: TGTGCCAGTTCCCTCAGGGAGGGACTATCCATATATTTT

CDR3 length: 14
J gene: TRBJ1-3
D gene: -
clone size: once
V gene: TRBV30
CDR3 protein: CAWSISAVVDTIYF
CDR3 DNA: TGTGCCTGGAGTATAAGTGCCGTAGTAGACACCATATATTTT

CDR3 length: 15
J gene: TRBJ2-5
D gene: TRBD2
clone size: -
V gene: TRBV7-2
CDR3 protein: CASSYAGGAMETQYF
CDR3 DNA: TGTGCCAGCAGTTACGCCGGGGGGGCGATGGAGACCCAGTACTTC

CDR3 length: 15
J gene: TRBJ2-3
D gene: TRBD2
clone size: -
V gene: TRBV30
CDR3 protein: CAWSRVAGSTDTQYF
CDR3 DNA: TGTGCCTGGAGCAGGGTAGCGGGGAGCACAGATACGCAGTATTTT

CDR3 length: 15
J gene: TRBJ2-3
D gene: -
clone size: -
V gene: TRBV11-2
CDR3 protein: CASSLMQGRTDTQYF
CDR3 DNA: TGTGCCAGCAGCTTAATGCAGGGTCGGACAGATACGCAGTATTTT

CDR3 length: 15
J gene: TRBJ2-2
D gene: TRBD2
clone size: -
V gene: TRBV30
CDR3 protein: CACPRTSGTTGELFF
CDR3 DNA: TGTGCCTGCCCCCGGACTAGCGGGACCACCGGGGAGCTGTTTTTT

CDR3 length: 17
J gene: TRBJ1-6
D gene: TRBD1
clone size: once
V gene: TRBV5-4
CDR3 protein: CASSPGTASSYNSPLHF
CDR3 DNA: TGTGCCAGCAGCCCCGGGACAGCGAGCTCCTATAATTCACCCCTCCACTTT

CDR3 length: 15
J gene: TRBJ1-1
D gene: -
clone size: -
V gene: TRBV7-3
CDR3 protein: CASSPEGGRVTEAFF
CDR3 DNA: TGTGCCAGCAGCCCCGAGGGGGGCCGGGTCACTGAAGCTTTCTTT

CDR3 length: 14
J gene: TRBJ1-2
D gene: -
clone size: -
V gene: TRBV6-5
CDR3 protein: CASSYGLANYGYTF
CDR3 DNA: TGTGCCAGCAGTTACGGACTGGCTAACTATGGCTACACCTTC

CDR3 length: 13
J gene: TRBJ1-2
D gene: TRBD1
clone size: -
V gene: TRBV19
CDR3 protein: CASSIDRAGGYTF
CDR3 DNA: TGTGCCAGTAGTATCGACAGGGCGGGCGGCTACACCTTC

CDR3 length: 16
J gene: TRBJ2-7
D gene: TRBD2
clone size: -
V gene: TRBV7-2
CDR3 protein: CASDPAGGPGTYEQYF
CDR3 DNA: TGTGCCAGCGACCCAGCGGGGGGGCCCGGGACCTACGAGCAGTACTTC

CDR3 length: 11
J gene: TRBJ1-2
D gene: -
clone size: -
V gene: TRBV5-6
CDR3 protein: CASSLSYGYTF
CDR3 DNA: TGTGCCAGCAGTCTCAGCTATGGCTACACCTTC

CDR3 length: 15
J gene: TRBJ2-3
D gene: -
clone size: -
V gene: TRBV19
CDR3 protein: CASSIDEQSTDTQYF
CDR3 DNA: TGTGCCAGTAGTATTGACGAACAGAGCACAGATACGCAGTATTTT

CDR3 length: 14
J gene: TRBJ1-6
D gene: TRBD1
clone size: -
V gene: TRBV11-1
CDR3 protein: CASSFGTDNSPLHF
CDR3 DNA: TGTGCCAGCAGCTTCGGGACAGATAATTCACCCCTCCACTTT

CDR3 length: 11
J gene: TRBJ2-3
D gene: -
clone size: once
V gene: TRBV10-3
CDR3 protein: CAISYGDTQYF
CDR3 DNA: TGTGCCATCAGTTACGGAGATACGCAGTATTTT

CDR3 length: 15
J gene: TRBJ1-1
D gene: TRBD1
clone size: -
V gene: TRBV9
CDR3 protein: CASSPGTGGRTEAFF
CDR3 DNA: TGTGCCAGCAGCCCCGGGACAGGGGGGAGGACTGAAGCTTTCTTT

CDR3 length: 15
J gene: TRBJ1-6
D gene: -
clone size: -
V gene: TRBV5-4
CDR3 protein: CASSPPQGEHSPLHF
CDR3 DNA: TGTGCCAGCAGCCCTCCACAGGGCGAGCATTCACCCCTCCACTTT

CDR3 length: 13
J gene: TRBJ1-1
D gene: -
clone size: -
V gene: TRBV7-2
CDR3 protein: CASSPGGNTEAFF
CDR3 DNA: TGTGCCAGCAGCCCGGGGGGAAACACTGAAGCTTTCTTT

CDR3 length: 15
J gene: TRBJ2-7
D gene: -
clone size: -
V gene: TRBV10-1
CDR3 protein: CASSDARGGYYEQYF
CDR3 DNA: TGCGCCAGCAGTGATGCTAGGGGAGGATACTACGAGCAGTACTTC

CDR3 length: 12
J gene: TRBJ1-6
D gene: -
clone size: -
V gene: TRBV25-1
CDR3 protein: CASSSYQGPLHF
CDR3 DNA: TGTGCCAGCAGTAGCTATCAGGGCCCCCTCCACTTT

CDR3 length: 15
J gene: TRBJ1-2
D gene: -
clone size: -
V gene: TRBV29-1
CDR3 protein: CSVPPRPGINYGYTF
CDR3 DNA: TGCAGCGTCCCTCCTCGACCCGGGATTAACTATGGCTACACCTTC

CDR3 length: 11
J gene: TRBJ1-2
D gene: -
clone size: few
V gene: TRBV4-3
CDR3 protein: CARGGSYGYTF
CDR3 DNA: TGCGCCAGAGGGGGGTCTTATGGCTACACCTTC

CDR3 length: 17
J gene: TRBJ2-6
D gene: TRBD2
clone size: -
V gene: TRBV4-3
CDR3 protein: CASSQGLREAGANVLTF
CDR3 DNA: TGCGCCAGCAGCCAAGGGTTACGGGAGGCTGGGGCCAACGTCCTGACTTTC

CDR3 length: 14
J gene: TRBJ2-7
D gene: -
clone size: -
V gene: TRBV9
CDR3 protein: CASSVEVWTYEQYF
CDR3 DNA: TGTGCCAGCAGCGTTGAAGTGTGGACCTACGAGCAGTACTTC

CDR3 length: 16
J gene: TRBJ2-1
D gene: TRBD2
clone size: -
V gene: TRBV5-8
CDR3 protein: CASSLGRLALYNEQFF
CDR3 DNA: TGTGCCAGCAGCTTGGGACGACTAGCGCTCTACAATGAGCAGTTCTTC

CDR3 length: 18
J gene: TRBJ1-1
D gene: -
clone size: -
V gene: TRBV21-1
CDR3 protein: CASSKGPPYSLQNTEAFF
CDR3 DNA: TGTGCCAGCAGCAAAGGACCCCCTTACAGCCTGCAGAACACTGAAGCTTTCTTT

CDR3 length: 11
J gene: TRBJ2-1
D gene: -
clone size: -
V gene: TRBV30
CDR3 protein: CARAWYNEQFF
CDR3 DNA: TGTGCCCGGGCTTGGTACAATGAGCAGTTCTTC